The 25 T cell receptor beta chains presented below share a single source sample, sequenced in a study of blood T cell repertoires in COVID-19. Clones were read by immunoSEQ multiplex PCR, and TCRdb kept only the in-frame ones, dropping some. The table records about 100,000 clones, about 86% of them present only once. The sample was peripheral blood. These TCRs come from a man aged 60-69 years with acute or convalescent COVID-19.

The J gene is TRBJ2-1, the V gene TRBV3-1 (or the pseudogene TRBV3-2); D may be TRBD1 (6 bases). V was pared by 1 base and J by 0 bases, with 7 bases between. Germline CDR1 is LGHDT and CDR2 is YNNKEL (reference sequence). This CDR3 has 15 residues. The CDR3 here is CASSQGTASYNEQFF. The DNA for the CDR3 is TGTGCCAGCAGCCAAGGGACAGCCTCCTACAATGAGCAGTTCTTC.

CDR3 sequence reads: CASRTGGGLNEQYF. In DNA form, the CDR3 reads TGTGCCAGCAGGACGGGAGGGGGCTTGAACGAGCAGTACTTC. The chain carries TRBV27 and TRBJ2-7, with a tentative D call TRBD2 (8 bases). V gave up 6 bases and J gave up 5 bases, with 17 bases separating them. This CDR3 region has 14 residues. Germline V gives CDR1 MNHEY, CDR2 SMNVEV (reference sequence).

The chain is built from TRBV19 and TRBJ2-4; 10 bases map to TRBD1. After removal of 6 bases from V and 5 bases from J, the junction contained 4 bases not matched to a gene. CDR1 and CDR2 from the germline V gene are LNHDA and SQIVND (reference sequence). The CDR3 has 14 amino acids. The CDR3 bases are TGTGCCAGTAGGAGACAGGGGGCAGAAAACATTCAGTACTTC. It encodes CASRRQGAENIQYF.

The chain is built from TRBV9 and TRBJ2-4; 8 bases match TRBD2. In germline, CDR1 is SGDLS, CDR2 YYNGEE. The J segment lost 1 base and the V segment lost 0 bases, leaving 6 bases of the junction unmatched. The CDR3 has 17 amino acids. CDR3 coding DNA: TGTGCCAGCAGCGTAGACCCACCGGGGGGGGCCAAAAACATTCAGTACTTC. Translation gives CASSVDPPGGAKNIQYF.

This rearrangement joins TRBV28 to TRBJ1-5; D is perhaps TRBD1 (5 bases). The ends were cut back, 5 bases at V and 9 bases at J, with 14 bases in the middle. The length of the CDR3 is 13 residues. Germline assignment: CDR1 MDHEN and CDR2 SYDVKM. The chain's CDR3 is CASSPLRVGPQHF. The CDR3 coding sequence is TGTGCCAGCAGTCCACTCAGGGTGGGGCCCCAGCATTTT.

The chain employs TRBV11-2 and TRBJ1-1, with D unclear. Trimming took 1 base from V and 9 from J, leaving 21 bases between them. In germline, CDR1 is SGHAT, CDR2 FQNNGV. This CDR3 has 16 amino acids. The CDR3 DNA sequence: TGTGCCAGCAGCTTAGTCATACGAGGGCTCGGGAGAAAAGCTTTCTTT. Its protein is CASSLVIRGLGRKAFF. The variable domain in full, with the rest retrieved from reference TRBV11-2 and TRBJ1-1, is EAGVAQSPRYKIIEKRQSVAFWCNPISGHATLYWYQQILGQGPKLLIQFQNNGVVDDSQLPKDRFSAERLKGVDSTLKIQPAKLEDSAVYLCASSLVIRGLGRKAFFGQGTRLTVV.

The chain employs TRBV25-1 and TRBJ1-3; possible D gene TRBD1, 5 bases. CDR3 length: 15 amino acids. Germline V lookup: CDR1 MGHDK, CDR2 SYGVNS. V gave up 6 bases and J gave up 0 bases, with 12 bases separating them. The CDR3 coding sequence is TGTGCCAGCAGCACTACAGGTAGCTCTGGAAACACCATATATTTT. Amino acid sequence: CASSTTGSSGNTIYF. The whole variable domain, remainder taken from reference TRBV25-1 and TRBJ1-3, is EADIYQTPRYLVIGTGKKITLECSQTMGHDKMYWYQQDPGMELHLIHYSYGVNSTEKGDLSSESTVSRIRTEHFPLTLESARPSHTSQYLCASSTTGSSGNTIYFGEGSWLTVV.

As to this clone: At one end the junction does not follow the germline gene, possibly because of a read error. The chain links TRBV6-6 to TRBJ2-1; TRBD2 matches at 9 bases. CDR1 and CDR2 from the germline V gene are MNHNY and SVGAGI (reference sequence). The CDR3 covers 12 residues. Here the CDR3 DNA reads TGTGCCAGCAGTTACTCTAGCGGGAGTTCGGTCTTC. It codes for CASSYSSGSSVF.

The V gene is TRBV5-1, the J gene TRBJ2-1; possible D gene TRBD2, 6 bases. Trimming removed 4 bases at V and 7 bases at J, with 12 bases between. Germline V lookup: CDR1 SGHRS, CDR2 YFSETQ. The CDR3 is 13 amino acids. CDR3 residues: CASSAEGGNEQFF. The CDR3 DNA follows: TGCGCCAGCAGCGCGGAGGGCGGAAATGAGCAGTTCTTC.

This chain joins TRBV12-3 or TRBV12-4 and TRBJ1-1; D ambiguous. The V gene lost 4 bases and the J gene lost 7 bases, with 7 bases spanning the gap. This CDR3 is built from 11 residues. CDR3 nucleotide sequence: TGTGCCAGCAGTTCGGACTTTGAAGCTTTCTTT. Translated: CASSSDFEAFF.

CDR3 bases: TGTGCCAGCAGCCACCCTATGGGAAGGACGGGATACGAGCAGTACTTC. It specifies CASSHPMGRTGYEQYF. This rearrangement joins TRBV14 to TRBJ2-7, with a weak D call TRBD2 (5 bases). Germline assignment: CDR1 SGHDN and CDR2 FVKESK. The CDR3 contains 16 residues. Trimming pared 3 bases from V and 4 bases from J, leaving 19 bases between.

The rearrangement uses TRBV2 and TRBJ1-6; perhaps TRBD1 as D (6 bases). CDR1 and CDR2 from the germline V gene are SNHLY and FYNNEI. The CDR3 totals 17 residues. Trimming removed 3 bases from V and 7 bases from J, with 19 bases in between. The CDR3 is CASSDKRGGNGNSPLHF. As DNA, the CDR3 is TGTGCCAGCAGTGATAAAAGAGGGGGAAATGGGAATTCACCCCTCCACTTT. Combining the CDR3 with reference TRBV2 and TRBJ1-6 gives the whole variable domain EPEVTQTPSHQVTQMGQEVILRCVPISNHLYFYWYRQILGQKVEFLVSFYNNEISEKSEIFDDQFSVERPDGSNFTLKIRSTKLEDSAMYFCASSDKRGGNGNSPLHFGNGTRLTVT.

The rearrangement links TRBV5-1 to TRBJ2-7; the match to TRBD1 covers 7 bases. V trimming: 1 base; J trimming: 4 bases; junction bases outside the gene matches: 26. This CDR3 has 21 amino acids. Looked up from germline, CDR1 is SGHRS and CDR2 is YFSETQ. The CDR3 reads CASSLNPDLLVRQGKVYEQYF. The CDR3 nucleotides are TGCGCCAGCAGCTTGAACCCGGATCTTTTAGTGCGACAGGGTAAAGTTTACGAGCAGTACTTC.

The rearrangement joins TRBV3-1 (or the pseudogene TRBV3-2) to TRBJ2-1; 16 bases agree with TRBD2. V trimming: 4 bases; J trimming: 0 bases; junction bases outside the gene matches: 9. The CDR3 has 20 amino acids. CDR1 is LGHDT, CDR2 YNNKEL, per germline (reference sequence). In DNA form, the CDR3 reads TGTGCCAGCAGCCCAGGGACTAGCGGGGGGGCCCTAAGCTCCTACAATGAGCAGTTCTTC. This translates into CASSPGTSGGALSSYNEQFF.

This clone turned up a few times. CDR3 nucleotide sequence: TGTGCCAGTAGAGAAGGAAGCGGACAGGGTTTGGTCAATCAGCCCCAGCATTTT. Translated, it gives CASREGSGQGLVNQPQHF. The chain links TRBV19 to TRBJ1-5; the match to TRBD1 covers 8 bases. This CDR3 comprises 18 residues. V trimming: 6 bases; J trimming: 3 bases; junction bases outside the gene matches: 16. Per germline, CDR1 LNHDA and CDR2 SQIVND (reference sequence).

V and J are TRBV19 and TRBJ2-5; a possible D gene is TRBD1 (5 bases). Germline CDR1 and CDR2: LNHDA and SQIVND (reference sequence). V was cut by 1 base and J by 3 bases, with 9 bases left in between. CDR3 length equals 14 residues. The CDR3 DNA sequence: TGTGCCAGTAGTATAGGGCAGGGTAAAGAGACCCAGTACTTC. This gives the protein CASSIGQGKETQYF.

The chain has TRBV9 and TRBJ2-1; no definite D call. This CDR3 is 15 amino acids long. Germline V gene lookup returns CDR1 SGDLS and CDR2 YYNGEE. V shed 3 bases and J shed 2 bases, with 12 bases lying between them. Written as DNA, the CDR3 is TGTGCCAGCAGCGAAACGGTTTCCCCCTACAATGAGCAGTTCTTC. Its translation: CASSETVSPYNEQFF.

This chain connects TRBV7-3 to TRBJ1-6; TRBD1 matches 7 bases. Trimming removed 1 base from V and 9 bases from J; junction bases left unmatched: 6. Germline V lookup: CDR1 SGHTA, CDR2 FQGTGA. The CDR3 sequence is 15 residues long. CDR3 sequence (DNA): TGTGCCAGCAGCTTAAGAGGACAGGCCGGTTCACCCCTCCACTTT. Translation gives CASSLRGQAGSPLHF.

The chain is built from TRBV3-1 (or the pseudogene TRBV3-2) and TRBJ1-2; 8 bases align to TRBD1. The CDR3 totals 14 residues. The germline gives CDR1 LGHDT, CDR2 YNNKEL (reference sequence). J was trimmed by 7 bases and V by 1 base; bases with no gene match: 5. CDR3 in DNA: TGTGCCAGCAGCCAAGGGCAGGGGGCGACTGGCTACACCTTC. This gives the protein CASSQGQGATGYTF.

The gene calls are TRBV3-1 (or the pseudogene TRBV3-2) and TRBJ2-7, with TRBD2 identical over 7 bases. The trim removed 0 bases at V and 2 bases at J, leaving 7 bases unmatched. CDR1 LGHDT and CDR2 YNNKEL come from the germline V gene (reference sequence). The CDR3 consists of 16 residues. DNA for the CDR3: TGTGCCAGCAGCCAAGATTGGGCTAGCGGAACCTACGAGCAGTACTTC. The encoded protein is CASSQDWASGTYEQYF.

The chain joins TRBV5-3 to TRBJ2-3, with TRBD1 as a possible D gene (5 bases). TRBV5-3 is sorted into the ORF group, with uncertain function. Trimming pared 0 bases from V and 6 bases from J, leaving 14 bases between. This CDR3 spans 15 amino acids. In DNA, the CDR3 is TGTGCCAGAAGCTTGGCAGGGCAGGACGGGGATACGCAGTATTTT. Amino acid sequence: CARSLAGQDGDTQYF.

The chain combines TRBV5-6 with TRBJ2-2; 7 bases line up with TRBD1. The CDR3 loop spans 16 amino acids. Germline trimming cut 4 bases from V and 0 bases from J; bases unmatched to any gene: 6. Germline V gene lookup returns CDR1 SGHDT and CDR2 YYEEEE. CDR3 amino acids: CASSATGASNTGELFF. The CDR3 region has the DNA TGTGCCAGCAGCGCTACAGGGGCCTCGAACACCGGGGAGCTGTTTTTT.

The chain carries TRBV11-2 and TRBJ2-7; 7 bases map to TRBD1. CDR1 is SGHAT, CDR2 FQNNGV, per germline. J was trimmed by 4 bases and V by 3 bases; bases with no gene match: 9. The CDR3 totals 15 residues. Written as DNA, the CDR3 is TGTGCCAGCAGCTTCAGCACAGGGGCAAAGTACGAGCAGTACTTC. This encodes CASSFSTGAKYEQYF.

The chain employs TRBV4-2 and TRBJ2-7; D remains ambiguous. V was cut by 4 bases and J by 6 bases, with 13 bases left in between. Germline lookup yields CDR1 LGHNA and CDR2 YNFKEQ. The length of the CDR3 is 13 residues. The CDR3 DNA reads TGTGCCAGCAGCCCCCCTGGCTGGTCCGAGCAGTACTTC. Translating it yields CASSPPGWSEQYF.

The rearrangement uses TRBV2 and TRBJ1-1, with D perhaps TRBD1 (6 bases). This CDR3 has 13 residues. With 4 bases removed from V and 10 bases from J, the gap between germline ends came to 16 bases. Germline CDR1 and CDR2: SNHLY and FYNNEI. CDR3 in amino acids: CASSGSLTRGAFF. CDR3 coding DNA: TGTGCCAGCAGTGGATCACTAACCAGGGGAGCTTTCTTT.